The next 21 T cell receptor beta chains were all read from a single sample in a study of Graves' ophthalmopathy and Graves' hyperthyroidism. RNA transcripts yielded amplified TCR beta CDR3 regions. The first round was an RT-PCR with HTBI primers, and the second round was a multiplex PCR. TCRdb independently ran MiXCR on the multiplex PCR reads; one entry per CDR3 protein. This sample has a few hundred thousand distinct CDR3 sequences; 15% to 20% occur once, and the top ten carry roughly 1.5%. The specimen sequenced was peripheral blood. These receptors originate from a woman aged 18 to 35 with Graves' ophthalmopathy.

This clonotype was detected many times. This rearrangement joins TRBV5-6 to TRBJ1-1, with 9 bases identical to TRBD1. CDR1 and CDR2 from the germline V gene are SGHDT and YYEEEE. The CDR3 covers 17 residues. J lost 3 bases, V lost 1 base, and 10 bases had no gene match. The CDR3 DNA reads as TGTGCCAGCAGCTTGCTGGGCTCTCGACAGGGGGACACTGAAGCTTTCTTT. Its protein product is CASSLLGSRQGDTEAFF.

In its sample, this clonotype was seen many times. V gene TRBV24-1 combines with J gene TRBJ1-2; no firm D call. This CDR3 is 12 amino acids long. CDR1 KGHDR and CDR2 SFDVKD come from the germline V gene. V was trimmed by 6 bases and J by 8 bases, leaving 12 bases between them. The CDR3 sequence: CATSHHNGGYTF. For the CDR3, the DNA is TGTGCCACCAGTCATCATAACGGCGGCTACACCTTC.

This clonotype was seen ten or more times. The chain is built from TRBV30 and TRBJ1-1; TRBD1 is a possible D gene (5 bases). The CDR3 extends over 16 amino acids. Germline V gene lookup returns CDR1 GTSNPN and CDR2 SVGIG (reference sequence). The V gene lost 3 bases and the J gene lost 0 bases, with 17 bases spanning the gap. CDR3 sequence reads: CAWSGGVRAMNTEAFF. The CDR3, as DNA: TGTGCCTGGAGCGGAGGGGTTAGAGCGATGAACACTGAAGCTTTCTTT.

Many counts were recorded for this clonotype. The chain uses TRBV7-2 and TRBJ2-7; 7 bases agree with TRBD2. V dropped 4 bases and J dropped 0; count of bases not matched to a gene: 6. Germline V gives CDR1 SGHTA, CDR2 FQGNSA. The CDR3 has 15 amino acids. CDR3 region: CASSSLTSSSYEQYF. CDR3 nucleotide sequence: TGTGCCAGCAGCTCCCTGACTAGCTCCTCCTACGAGCAGTACTTC.

The table lists this clonotype with many counts. This rearrangement joins TRBV27 to TRBJ2-7, with 10 bases lining up with TRBD1. Trimming removed 7 bases from V and 2 bases from J; junction bases left unmatched: 11. There are 16 residues in the CDR3. Per germline, CDR1 MNHEY and CDR2 SMNVEV (reference sequence). The CDR3: CASTHADRGPPYEQYF. The DNA for the CDR3 is TGTGCCAGCACTCACGCAGACAGGGGGCCCCCCTACGAGCAGTACTTC.

This clonotype showed up just a few times. The chain employs TRBV28 and TRBJ1-2; D not resolved. The CDR3 extends over 15 amino acids. Trimming cost V 1 base and J 1 base, with 10 bases left between them. Germline values: CDR1 MDHEN, CDR2 SYDVKM. CDR3 nucleotide sequence: TGTGCCAGCAGTTTATTGGCAAGGCTTAACTATGGCTACACCTTC. Protein product: CASSLLARLNYGYTF.

The chain has TRBV7-2 and TRBJ1-1, with a weak D call TRBD1 (6 bases). The germline CDR1 and CDR2 sequences are SGHTA and FQGNSA. This CDR3 has 20 amino acids. V was pared by 5 bases and J by 7 bases, with 35 bases between. CDR3 residues: CASSAPGQLSSGLSRHEAFF. The CDR3 DNA reads TGTGCCAGCAGCGCTCCGGGACAACTATCTTCTGGGCTATCACGACATGAAGCTTTCTTT.

J is TRBJ2-5 and V is TRBV24-1, with D tentatively TRBD2 (5 bases). CDR1 is KGHDR, CDR2 SFDVKD, per germline. CDR3 length equals 14 residues. V dropped 4 bases and J dropped 2 bases, with 10 bases sitting between them. CDR3 loop: CATSDPLAQETQYF. Here the CDR3 DNA reads TGTGCCACCAGTGACCCCCTAGCTCAAGAGACCCAGTACTTC.

This clonotype appeared many times. The V call is TRBV29-1, the J call TRBJ1-1; TRBD1 might be the D (6 bases). The CDR3 contains 12 residues. The germline CDR1 and CDR2 sequences are SQVTM and ANQGSEA. Between the trimmed V and J ends, which lost 5 bases and 5 bases, there was a span of 12 bases. CDR3 protein: CSVKGGMTEAFF. The CDR3 DNA reads as TGCAGCGTTAAAGGGGGGATGACTGAAGCTTTCTTT.

This clonotype was counted at least ten times. The genes are TRBV6-1 and TRBJ1-6, with D possibly being TRBD1 (5 bases). The CDR3 totals 16 residues. Germline V lookup: CDR1 MNHNS, CDR2 SASEGT. The ends were cut back, 3 bases at V and 6 bases at J, with 15 bases in the middle. The CDR3 loop is CASSEVRVGLNSPLHF. CDR3 nucleotide sequence: TGTGCCAGCAGTGAGGTCAGGGTGGGACTTAATTCACCCCTCCACTTT.

This clonotype was recorded at least ten times. The chain has TRBV6-1 and TRBJ1-1; tentatively, D is TRBD1 (6 bases). The CDR3 spans 13 residues. Germline CDR1 MNHNS, CDR2 SASEGT. Trimming removed 10 bases from V and 0 bases from J, with 12 bases in between. CDR3 sequence (DNA): TGTGCCACACGGGACAACATGAACACTGAAGCTTTCTTT. It yields the protein CATRDNMNTEAFF.

This chain joins TRBV12-3 or TRBV12-4 and TRBJ2-5; a weak D match, TRBD2 (5 bases). CDR3 length equals 13 residues. Trimming left V 3 bases short and J 7 bases short, with 12 bases between. CDR3 DNA: TGTGCCAGCAGTTTGGAGGTAGTTCGGACCCAGTACTTC. Translated: CASSLEVVRTQYF.

As to this clonotype: This may come from a read error, since a much larger clone is one base off. This sequence joins TRBV6-2 or TRBV6-3 and TRBJ2-7; D may be TRBD2 (6 bases). The CDR3 has 15 residues. CDR1 and CDR2 from the germline V gene are MNHEY and SVGEGT. The chain's CDR3 is CASSPGGGLNYKQYF. The CDR3 DNA reads TGTGCCAGCTCACCCGGTGGAGGGCTCAACTACAAGCAGTACTTC.

This clonotype showed up just a few times. CDR3 residues: CASSRLAATYEQYF. CDR3 coding DNA: TGTGCCAGCAGTAGACTAGCGGCCACCTACGAGCAGTACTTC. This sequence joins TRBV7-2 and TRBJ2-7; 9 positions match TRBD2. CDR3 length equals 14 residues. The germline CDR1 and CDR2 sequences are SGHTA and FQGNSA. The ends lost 6 bases at V and 2 bases at J; junction bases unmatched: 5.

This clonotype came up many times. The gene calls are TRBV6-1 and TRBJ2-4; the D is unclear. CDR1 MNHNS and CDR2 SASEGT come from the germline V gene. This CDR3 contains 13 residues. V shed 8 bases and J shed 3 bases, with 11 bases lying between them. The CDR3: CASGRQLKNIQYF. The CDR3 region has the DNA TGTGCCAGCGGAAGGCAGCTCAAAAACATTCAGTACTTC.

At least ten counts were recorded for this clonotype. The rearrangement joins TRBV6-2 or TRBV6-3 to TRBJ2-7; D not resolved. Germline lookup yields CDR1 MNHEY and CDR2 SVGEGT. V lost 5 bases, J lost 0 bases, and 14 bases lay in between. This CDR3 spans 15 amino acids. The DNA for the CDR3 is TGTGCCAGCAGTACCGTACCCGGGTCCTCCTACGAGCAGTACTTC. Protein: CASSTVPGSSYEQYF.

V is TRBV14 and J is TRBJ2-5, with TRBD1 matching over 7 bases. Trimming at V came to 6 bases and at J to 9 bases, leaving 10 bases not matched to a gene. The germline V gene has CDR1 SGHDN and CDR2 FVKESK. This CDR3 has 13 amino acids. The CDR3 spells CASSSGQAQAQYF. The CDR3 DNA is TGTGCCAGCAGTTCTGGACAGGCCCAGGCCCAGTACTTC.

The rearrangement uses TRBV6-2 or TRBV6-3 and TRBJ2-5; D might be TRBD2 (5 bases). The CDR3 sequence is 18 residues long. V lost 7 bases and J 0 bases, leaving 24 bases between the germline ends. Germline V gene lookup returns CDR1 MNHEY and CDR2 SVGEGT. CDR3 coding DNA: TGTGCCAGCACCCCGGGAAGCGCGGAGATGATTTACCAAGAGACCCAGTACTTC. Its translation: CASTPGSAEMIYQETQYF.

This clonotype was found many times. This CDR3 reads CSARDQGTWSTEAFF. In nucleotides, the CDR3 is TGCAGTGCTAGAGATCAAGGGACGTGGAGCACTGAAGCTTTCTTT. The chain employs TRBV20-1 and TRBJ1-1; weak D call: TRBD1 (5 bases). Germline CDR1 and CDR2: DFQATT and SNEGSKA (reference sequence). The CDR3 contains 15 residues. V was clipped by 0 bases and J by 4 bases, with 15 bases between them.

The chain employs TRBV6-5 and TRBJ1-3, with TRBD1 as a possible D gene (5 bases). CDR3 length: 16 amino acids. Between the trimmed V and J ends, which lost 2 bases and 5 bases, there was a span of 16 bases. From germline, CDR1 is MNHEY and CDR2 SVGAGI. CDR3 protein: CASSYDPIRDRNTIYF. Here the CDR3 DNA reads TGTGCCAGCAGTTACGATCCGATCCGGGACCGAAACACCATATATTTT.

This clonotype came up many times. J is TRBJ1-1 and V is TRBV30; possibly TRBD1 for D (5 bases). The length of the CDR3 is 16 residues. Between the trimmed V and J ends, which lost 2 bases and 1 base, there was a span of 17 bases. CDR1 and CDR2 from the germline V gene are GTSNPN and SVGIG (reference sequence). The DNA of the CDR3 is TGTGCCTGGAGTTCTAACGTGGGGCCTTCGAACACTGAAGCTTTCTTT. Translation: CAWSSNVGPSNTEAFF.